The rows below give T cell receptor beta chains drawn from one sample of a study of T-cell reconstitution after alpha-beta-depleted transplantation in children. MiXCR, applied by TCRdb to the PCR reads, yields one record per CDR3 protein. The sample lists 250,000 to 300,000 distinct CDR3 sequences, less than 9.5% occurring once. The source material was peripheral blood, sampled 360 days after TCRalphabeta/CD19-depleted stem cell transplant. All receptors come from a female patient aged 2-9 years who had a stem cell transplant for Fanconi anemia, so the T cells may come from the graft donor. The CDR3 runs from the conserved cysteine through the conserved F or W. D genes are given only for firm matches. Clone size is shown for a subset of rows, as once, few, many or a class of expanded clone.

TRBV9,.,TRBJ1-6,many,CASSVDSGANSPLHF,TGTGCCAGCAGCGTCGACAGCGGGGCGAATTCACCCCTCCACTTT
TRBV19,.,TRBJ2-4,.,CASSKFAGGNIQYF,TGTGCCAGTAGTAAATTCGCGGGCGGGAACATTCAGTACTTC
TRBV25-1,.,TRBJ1-4,many,CASSGGRGGKLFF,TGTGCCAGCAGTGGAGGCAGGGGCGGGAAACTGTTTTTT
TRBV12-3/TRBV12-4,TRBD1,TRBJ1-5,many,CASSAGTGASNQPQHF,TGTGCCAGCAGTGCCGGGACAGGGGCTTCCAATCAGCCCCAGCATTTT
TRBV6-5,.,TRBJ2-4,.,CASSTRIRKNIQYF,TGTGCCAGCAGTACCAGAATACGAAAAAACATTCAGTACTTC
TRBV6-2/TRBV6-3,.,TRBJ1-1,.,CASRNPTPSQAYF,TGTGCCAGCAGGAACCCGACACCCAGTCAAGCTTACTTT
TRBV27,.,TRBJ1-3,many,CASSSGQSSGNTIYF,TGTGCCAGCAGTTCCGGACAGAGCTCTGGAAACACCATATATTTT
TRBV7-3,.,TRBJ2-1,.,CASSLTRGAEQFF,TGTGCCAGCAGCTTAACCCGGGGGGCTGAGCAGTTCTTC
TRBV9,.,TRBJ2-2,many,CASSVVAGELFF,TGTGCCAGCAGCGTAGTGGCCGGGGAGCTGTTTTTT
TRBV12-3/TRBV12-4,.,TRBJ2-2,many,CASTGGTDQNTGELFF,TGTGCCAGCACCGGGGGGACAGACCAAAACACCGGGGAGCTGTTTTTT
TRBV7-3,TRBD1,TRBJ2-7,.,CASSEDRGSEQYF,TGTGCCAGCAGCGAAGACAGGGGTTCCGAGCAGTACTTC
TRBV13,.,TRBJ2-7,many,CASSSRLVVMGEQYF,TGTGCCAGCAGCTCCCGACTCGTAGTCATGGGCGAGCAGTACTTC
TRBV10-1,.,TRBJ2-3,.,CASSESGESAQYF,TGCGCCAGCAGTGAGTCCGGGGAATCCGCGCAGTATTTT
TRBV6-5,.,TRBJ2-1,many,CASSSRGPTMSSSSVRKFF,.
TRBV11-2,TRBD1,TRBJ2-2,.,CASSFRPGPWTGGNTGELFF,TGTGCCAGCAGCTTTCGACCTGGACCTTGGACAGGGGGGAACACCGGGGAGCTGTTTTTT
TRBV7-9,TRBD1,TRBJ1-2,many,CASSLGDRDGYTF,TGTGCCAGCAGCTTAGGTGACAGGGATGGCTACACCTTC
TRBV9,TRBD2,TRBJ2-3,many,CASSVRGGSDTQYF,TGTGCCAGCAGCGTCCGGGGGGGGTCAGATACGCAGTATTTT
TRBV18,TRBD2,TRBJ2-6,.,CASSPSGGSGANVLTF,TGTGCCAGCTCACCATCCGGGGGGAGCGGGGCCAACGTCCTGACTTTC
TRBV9,.,TRBJ1-2,.,CASSVMTGTDAHGYTF,TGTGCCAGCAGCGTAATGACCGGGACCGACGCCCATGGCTACACCTTC
TRBV7-2,TRBD2,TRBJ2-3,many,CASSSSGFSTDTQYF,TGTGCCAGCAGCTCTAGCGGTTTTAGCACAGATACGCAGTATTTT
TRBV5-1,.,TRBJ1-1,many,CASSLAQRRSTEAFF,TGCGCCAGCAGCTTGGCCCAACGAAGGAGCACTGAAGCTTTCTTT
TRBV15,TRBD1,TRBJ1-1,many,CATTGQLNTEAFF,TGTGCCACCACGGGACAGCTGAACACTGAAGCTTTCTTT
TRBV7-6,.,TRBJ2-3,.,CAIKNRSTDTQYF,TGTGCCATCAAGAACAGGAGCACAGATACGCAGTATTTT
TRBV29-1,TRBD2,TRBJ2-5,many,CSARRRQGGETQYF,TGCAGCGCCAGGAGGAGGCAGGGAGGGGAGACCCAGTACTTC
TRBV5-5,.,TRBJ2-3,many,CASSFGSGILRADTQYF,TGTGCCAGCAGCTTTGGTTCCGGGATCCTCCGCGCAGATACGCAGTATTTT
TRBV2,.,TRBJ1-2,few,CASRNSGSPSGGYTF,TGTGCCAGCAGAAATTCGGGGTCGCCCTCGGGGGGCTACACCTTC
TRBV6-2/TRBV6-3,TRBD1,TRBJ2-1,few,CASSNTGAPYNEQFF,TGTGCCAGCAGCAATACAGGGGCCCCCTACAATGAGCAGTTCTTC
TRBV12-3/TRBV12-4,TRBD1,TRBJ1-1,many,CASSLGTRGTEAFF,TGTGCCAGCAGTTTAGGCACCAGGGGGACTGAAGCTTTCTTT
TRBV10-3,.,TRBJ2-7,medium-sized,CAIRQTGIIEQYF,TGTGCCATCAGGCAGACTGGAATTATCGAGCAGTACTTC
TRBV5-1,.,TRBJ2-7,.,CASSLDVSYEQYF,TGCGCCAGCAGCTTGGATGTGTCGTACGAGCAGTACTTC
TRBV28,.,TRBJ2-2,many,CASSFSSPGTTTGELFF,TGTGCCAGCAGTTTTTCTTCCCCCGGGACGACAACCGGGGAGCTGTTTTTT
TRBV20-1,.,TRBJ2-1,few,CSARPRDRHNEQFF,TGCAGTGCTAGACCCCGGGACCGACACAATGAGCAGTTCTTC
TRBV12-3/TRBV12-4,.,TRBJ2-3,many,CASSLRTVPTDTQYF,TGTGCCAGCAGTTTACGGACAGTCCCCACAGATACGCAGTATTTT
TRBV12-3/TRBV12-4,.,TRBJ1-3,many,CASSLKGNTIYF,TGTGCCAGCAGTTTAAAGGGAAACACCATATATTTT
TRBV7-2,.,TRBJ2-7,many,CASSFARSYEQYF,TGTGCCAGCAGCTTTGCTAGATCCTACGAGCAGTACTTC
TRBV7-6,.,TRBJ1-6,many,CASSQVYNSPLHF,TGTGCCAGCAGTCAGGTCTATAATTCACCCCTCCACTTT
TRBV20-1,.,TRBJ2-2,.,CSARATLNTGELFF,TGCAGTGCTAGAGCTACTCTGAACACCGGGGAGCTGTTTTTT
TRBV5-1,TRBD2,TRBJ2-1,few,CASGYRLAGGNEQFF,TGCGCCAGCGGATATAGACTAGCGGGAGGCAATGAGCAGTTCTTC
TRBV20-1,.,TRBJ1-2,.,CSAPTSADYGYTF,TGCAGTGCCCCCACGTCGGCAGATTATGGCTACACCTTC
TRBV27,.,TRBJ1-5,.,CASSYLGGNQPQHF,TGTGCCAGCAGTTACCTGGGGGGGAATCAGCCCCAGCATTTT
TRBV20-1,TRBD1,TRBJ1-2,few,CSARARDRLYPMTSYTF,TGCAGTGCTCGGGCCCGGGACAGGCTCTACCCAATGACGAGCTACACCTTC
TRBV7-8,TRBD1,TRBJ1-5,.,CASSQQGVGNQPQHF,TGTGCCAGCAGCCAACAGGGGGTCGGAAATCAGCCCCAGCATTTT
TRBV6-2/TRBV6-3,.,TRBJ1-2,few,CASSTYTSAEGYTF,TGTGCCAGCAGTACCTACACCTCCGCGGAAGGCTACACCTTC
TRBV5-1,.,TRBJ1-5,once,CASSPGGGNQPQHF,TGCGCCAGCAGCCCAGGTGGGGGGAATCAGCCCCAGCATTTT
TRBV10-3,.,TRBJ2-7,.,CAISDSRQRSSYEQYF,TGTGCCATCAGTGATTCGCGACAGAGGAGCTCCTACGAGCAGTACTTC
TRBV27,.,TRBJ2-1,.,CASSGEQGRTNEQFF,TGTGCCAGCAGTGGGGAGCAGGGCCGAACGAATGAGCAGTTCTTC
TRBV10-3,TRBD2,TRBJ2-3,many,CAITSGGSSTDTQYF,TGTGCCATCACCAGCGGGGGGTCGAGCACAGATACGCAGTATTTT
TRBV7-9,.,TRBJ2-3,few,CASSQEGYSDTDTQYF,TGTGCCAGCAGCCAAGAAGGCTATAGCGACACAGATACGCAGTATTTT
TRBV5-1,TRBD1,TRBJ2-5,many,CASSSKIPGTGVETQYF,TGCGCCAGCAGCTCGAAAATACCTGGGACAGGGGTGGAGACCCAGTACTTC
TRBV28,.,TRBJ1-2,.,CAMGPGIVCSVYGYTF,TGTGCCATGGGCCCCGGGATAGTCTGCTCGGTCTATGGCTACACCTTC
TRBV30,TRBD1,TRBJ1-6,.,CAWTTGLNSPLHF,TGTGCCTGGACGACAGGGTTGAATTCACCCCTCCACTTT
TRBV7-2,TRBD2,TRBJ2-7,many,CASSVLAGAGGFYEQYF,TGTGCCAGCAGCGTGTTGGCTGGAGCGGGAGGCTTTTACGAGCAGTACTTC
TRBV5-1,TRBD2,TRBJ2-1,many,CASSTSGTNEQFF,TGCGCCAGTAGTACTAGCGGAACCAATGAGCAGTTCTTC
TRBV2,.,TRBJ1-6,.,CASSGRSYNSPLHF,TGTGCCAGCAGCGGAAGGTCCTATAATTCACCCCTCCACTTT
TRBV20-1,TRBD1,TRBJ1-2,few,CSAREGGAYGYTF,TGCAGTGCTAGAGAAGGGGGCGCCTATGGCTACACCTTC